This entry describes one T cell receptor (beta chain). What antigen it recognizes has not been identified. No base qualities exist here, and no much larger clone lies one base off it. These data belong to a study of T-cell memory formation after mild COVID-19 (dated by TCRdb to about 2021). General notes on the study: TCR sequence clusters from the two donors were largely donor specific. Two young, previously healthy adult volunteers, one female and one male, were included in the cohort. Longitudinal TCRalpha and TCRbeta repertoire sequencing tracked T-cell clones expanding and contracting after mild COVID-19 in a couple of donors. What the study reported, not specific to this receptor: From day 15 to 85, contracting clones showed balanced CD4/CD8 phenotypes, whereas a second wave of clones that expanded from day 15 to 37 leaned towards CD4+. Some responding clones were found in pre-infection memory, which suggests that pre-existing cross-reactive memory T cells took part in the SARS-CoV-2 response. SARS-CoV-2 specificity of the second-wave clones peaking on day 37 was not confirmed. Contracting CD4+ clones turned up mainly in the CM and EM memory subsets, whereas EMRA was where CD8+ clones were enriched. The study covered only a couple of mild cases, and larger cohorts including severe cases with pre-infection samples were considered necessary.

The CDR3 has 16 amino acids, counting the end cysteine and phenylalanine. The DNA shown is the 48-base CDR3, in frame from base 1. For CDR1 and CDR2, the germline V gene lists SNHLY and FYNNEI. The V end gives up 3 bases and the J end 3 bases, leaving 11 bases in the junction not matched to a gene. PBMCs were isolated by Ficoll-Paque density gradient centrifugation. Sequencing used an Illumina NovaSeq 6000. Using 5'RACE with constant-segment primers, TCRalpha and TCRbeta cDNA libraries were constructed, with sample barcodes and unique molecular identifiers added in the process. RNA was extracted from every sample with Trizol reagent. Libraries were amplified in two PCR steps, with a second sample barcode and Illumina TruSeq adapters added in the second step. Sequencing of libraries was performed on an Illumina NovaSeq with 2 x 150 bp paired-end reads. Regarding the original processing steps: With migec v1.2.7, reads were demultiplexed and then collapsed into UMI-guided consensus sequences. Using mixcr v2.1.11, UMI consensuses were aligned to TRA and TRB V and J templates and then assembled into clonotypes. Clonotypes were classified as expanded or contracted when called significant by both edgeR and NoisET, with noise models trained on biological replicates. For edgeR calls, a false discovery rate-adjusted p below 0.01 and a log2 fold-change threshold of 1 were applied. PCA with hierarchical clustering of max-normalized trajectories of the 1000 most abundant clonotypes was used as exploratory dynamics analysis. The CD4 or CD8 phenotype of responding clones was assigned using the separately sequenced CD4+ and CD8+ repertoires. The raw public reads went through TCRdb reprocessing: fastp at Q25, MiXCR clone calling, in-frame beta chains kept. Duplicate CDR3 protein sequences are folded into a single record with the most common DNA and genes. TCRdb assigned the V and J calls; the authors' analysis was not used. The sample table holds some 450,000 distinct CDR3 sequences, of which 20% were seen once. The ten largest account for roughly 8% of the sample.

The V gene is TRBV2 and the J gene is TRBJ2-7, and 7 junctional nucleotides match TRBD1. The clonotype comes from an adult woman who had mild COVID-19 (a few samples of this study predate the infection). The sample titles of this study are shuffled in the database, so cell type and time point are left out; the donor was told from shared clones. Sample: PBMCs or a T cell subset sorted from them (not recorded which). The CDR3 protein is CASSEASGTAYYEQYF. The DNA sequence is TGTGCCAGCAGTGAGGCCTCCGGGACAGCTTACTACGAGCAGTACTTC. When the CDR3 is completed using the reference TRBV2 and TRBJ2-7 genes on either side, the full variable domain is EPEVTQTPSHQVTQMGQEVILRCVPISNHLYFYWYRQILGQKVEFLVSFYNNEISEKSEIFDDQFSVERPDGSNFTLKIRSTKLEDSAMYFCASSEASGTAYYEQYFGPGTRLTVT.